The text below deals with one T cell receptor (beta chain). Here immunoSEQ multiplex PCR was the method, and the copy in TCRdb shows in-frame clones only, minus some. Found here are roughly 11,000 clones, 93% of them singletons; the top ten hold 9.1%. The source of the sample is a study of technical replicates of blood from a handful of donors. Trimming took 1 base from V and 3 from J; bases not matched to a gene: 6. This CDR3 comprises 18 residues. The germline V gene encodes CDR1 GTSNPN and CDR2 SVGIG (reference sequence). The sequenced sample was PBMCs. The V call is TRBV30, the J call TRBJ2-1; 16 nucleotides agree with TRBD2. This TCR derives from a human donor in good health. The CDR3 DNA reads TGTGCCTGGAGTGGTGGGACTAGCGGGAGGGCCTTCTACAATGAGCAGTTCTTC. Its protein is CAWSGGTSGRAFYNEQFF.